These 24 T cell receptor beta chains share one sample of origin, sequenced in a study of glioma-infiltrating T cells after dendritic cell vaccination. TCRdb keeps only in-frame clones here, not all; method: immunoSEQ multiplex PCR. The sample has roughly 100,000 clones; around 83% are singletons. Time point indicated: after dendritic cell vaccination, including at tumor progression/relapse. This specimen consisted of blood, obtained after dendritic cell vaccination. These receptors all come from a human donor with glioblastoma.

This rearrangement joins TRBV6-1 to TRBJ2-7; 7 positions match TRBD1. This CDR3 is 13 amino acids long. Germline V gene data show CDR1 as MNHNS and CDR2 as SASEGT. The junction had 9 bases not matched to a gene; V was cut back by 6 bases and J by 7 bases. The CDR3, as DNA: TGTGCCAGCAGCGATGTCAGGGGGTGGGAGCAGTACTTC. Its protein is CASSDVRGWEQYF.

The V call is TRBV2, the J call TRBJ1-3; TRBD1 might be the D (5 bases). Trimming stripped 8 bases from V and 3 bases from J, with 14 bases between. Germline CDR1 and CDR2: SNHLY and FYNNEI. This CDR3 spans 14 amino acids. The CDR3 nucleotides are TGTGCCAGCGCAGGGCCAAAGGGTGGAAACACCATATATTTT. Protein product: CASAGPKGGNTIYF.

The CDR3 reads CASSFGSSGAYEQYF. DNA for the CDR3: TGTGCCAGCAGCTTTGGGTCGTCGGGAGCCTACGAGCAGTACTTC. V gene TRBV7-2 combines with J gene TRBJ2-7; tentative D call: TRBD2 (6 bases). The CDR3 consists of 15 residues. Trimming cost V 3 bases and J 2 bases, with 14 bases left between them. The germline gives CDR1 SGHTA, CDR2 FQGNSA. Full variable domain (outside the CDR3, taken from reference TRBV7-2 and TRBJ2-7): GAGVSQSPSNKVTEKGKDVELRCDPISGHTALYWYRQSLGQGLEFLIYFQGNSAPDKSGLPSDRFSAERTGGSVSTLTIQRTQQEDSAVYLCASSFGSSGAYEQYFGPGTRLTVT.

The gene calls are TRBV5-1 and TRBJ2-1; 11 bases line up with TRBD2. Losses at the gene ends were 2 bases for V and 6 bases for J; bases not matched to a gene: 7. Germline CDR1 is SGHRS and CDR2 is YFSETQ. The CDR3 runs to 16 residues. DNA for the CDR3: TGCGCCAGCAGCTTCCTAGCGGGGGGAAACAGCAATGAGCAGTTCTTC. Residues: CASSFLAGGNSNEQFF.

V is TRBV2 and J is TRBJ2-1; D unresolved. Germline lookup yields CDR1 SNHLY and CDR2 FYNNEI. This CDR3 is 13 amino acids long. Trimming shortened V by 3 bases and J by 7 bases, and 10 bases separated the two germline ends. The CDR3 region has the DNA TGTGCCAGCAGTGACTACAGTCGGAATGAGCAGTTCTTC. It is translated as CASSDYSRNEQFF.

This clone occurred a few times. This chain links TRBV12-5 with TRBJ2-7, with 7 bases matching TRBD1. This CDR3 is built from 15 residues. Germline V CDR1 and CDR2: LGHNT, FRNRAP. Trimming removed 3 bases from V and 1 base from J; junction bases left unmatched: 6. The CDR3 coding sequence is TGTGCTAGTGGTTTTCAAAGGACAGGTTCCTACGAGCAGTACTTC. This sequence encodes CASGFQRTGSYEQYF. The full variable domain, its missing parts supplied by reference TRBV12-5 and TRBJ2-7, is DARVTQTPRHKVTEMGQEVTMRCQPILGHNTVFWYRQTMMQGLELLAYFRNRAPLDDSGMPKDRFSAEMPDATLATLKIQPSEPRDSAVYFCASGFQRTGSYEQYFGPGTRLTVT.

This chain connects TRBV7-2 to TRBJ1-3; tentatively, D is TRBD1 (5 bases). V gave up 1 base and J gave up 0 bases, with 10 bases separating them. CDR3 size: 16 residues. The germline gives CDR1 SGHTA, CDR2 FQGNSA. CDR3 loop: CASSLEGQGSGNTIYF. The CDR3 nucleotides read TGTGCCAGCAGCTTAGAGGGGCAGGGCTCTGGAAACACCATATATTTT.

The CDR3 region is CASSYGGDYYEQYF. The CDR3 nucleotides read TGTGCCAGCAGTTACGGCGGGGACTACTACGAGCAGTACTTC. The chain links TRBV6-5 to TRBJ2-7; 7 nucleotides agree with TRBD2. Per germline, CDR1 MNHEY and CDR2 SVGAGI. This CDR3 comprises 14 residues. With 2 bases clipped from V and 3 bases from J, the junction kept 4 bases outside the gene matches.

This clone was recorded once. The rearrangement joins TRBV25-1 to TRBJ1-2; 7 nucleotides line up with TRBD1. Losses at the gene ends were 7 bases for V and 4 bases for J; bases not matched to a gene: 9. This CDR3 contains 14 residues. Germline V lookup: CDR1 MGHDK, CDR2 SYGVNS. The CDR3 sequence is CASTPTGWGYGYTF. The CDR3 DNA reads TGTGCCAGCACCCCGACAGGGTGGGGCTATGGCTACACCTTC.

For the CDR3, the DNA is TGTGCCACCAGCAGAGCTAGGGACAGCGGGGAGACCCAGTACTTC. It specifies CATSRARDSGETQYF. The chain combines TRBV15 with TRBJ2-5; possible D gene TRBD1, 7 bases. The CDR3 runs 15 residues. The V end was cut by 1 base, the J end by 5 bases, with 14 bases between. Germline-derived CDR1 and CDR2 are LNHNV and YYDKDF (reference sequence).

The sample holds a few counts of this clone. The chain carries TRBV19 and TRBJ2-7; possibly TRBD2 for D (5 bases). The CDR3 extends over 15 amino acids. Germline loops: CDR1 LNHDA, CDR2 SQIVND (reference sequence). V was clipped by 3 bases and J by 3 bases, with 15 bases between them. CDR3 nucleotide sequence: TGTGCCAGTAGTATCCAGACAACTCGGGGCTACGAGCAGTACTTC. Its protein is CASSIQTTRGYEQYF.

CDR3 sequence: CASSLFRGKTQYF. As DNA, the CDR3 is TGTGCCAGCAGTTTATTTAGGGGAAAGACCCAGTACTTC. The chain is built from TRBV27 and TRBJ2-5; possibly TRBD1 for D (5 bases). This CDR3 is 13 amino acids long. The germline V gene encodes CDR1 MNHEY and CDR2 SMNVEV (reference sequence). V was cut by 1 base and J by 6 bases, with 9 bases left in between.

This rearrangement joins TRBV6-5 to TRBJ1-4, with 7 bases matching TRBD1. The CDR3 totals 14 residues. Germline CDR1 reads MNHEY; CDR2 reads SVGAGI. V trimming: 2 bases; J trimming: 8 bases; junction bases outside the gene matches: 5. This chain's CDR3 is CASSYQGVGEKLFF. The CDR3 nucleotides read TGTGCCAGCAGTTACCAGGGGGTCGGCGAAAAACTGTTTTTT.

This chain links TRBV14 with TRBJ1-1; D gene unclear. The V gene lost 4 bases and the J gene lost 2 bases, with 8 bases spanning the gap. Per the germline V gene, CDR1 is SGHDN and CDR2 is FVKESK. This CDR3 region has 13 residues. The CDR3 coding sequence is TGTGCCAGCAGCCGGATGACAAACACTGAAGCTTTCTTT. Translating it yields CASSRMTNTEAFF.

This chain uses TRBV7-8 with TRBJ2-3, with TRBD1 matching over 10 bases. Germline V gene sequence: CDR1 SGHVS, CDR2 FQNEAQ. CDR3 length: 18 amino acids. V shed 5 bases, J shed 2 bases, and the junction held 13 bases outside the gene matches. CDR3 bases: TGTGCCAGCAGCCGTCAACGTGGGGGACAGGGGTTCACAGATACGCAGTATTTT. This translates into CASSRQRGGQGFTDTQYF.

The V and J genes are TRBV7-9 and TRBJ1-5, with TRBD1 matching 8 bases. Germline V gives CDR1 SEHNR, CDR2 FQNEAQ (reference sequence). V lost 1 base to trimming and J lost 10 bases; unmatched junction nucleotides: 6. The CDR3 is 14 amino acids. In DNA, the CDR3 is TGTGCCAGCAGCTTAGGAGGACAGGGCGGCCCCCAGCATTTT. Translated, it gives CASSLGGQGGPQHF.

The chain combines TRBV29-1 with TRBJ1-1, with D unresolved. V lost 6 bases to trimming and J lost 6 bases, with 11 bases between them. CDR1 is SQVTM and CDR2 is ANQGSEA in the germline V gene. The CDR3 spans 11 residues. CDR3 nucleotide sequence: TGCAGCGTCCCCGGGAGAGCTGAAGCTTTCTTT. Translating it yields CSVPGRAEAFF.

The chain combines TRBV5-1 with TRBJ1-1; D perhaps matches TRBD1 (6 bases). V was trimmed by 4 bases and J by 0 bases, leaving 13 bases between them. This CDR3 spans 15 amino acids. Germline lookup yields CDR1 SGHRS and CDR2 YFSETQ. The DNA for the CDR3 is TGCGCCAGCAGCGCCCCCGGGACAATGAACACTGAAGCTTTCTTT. This gives the protein CASSAPGTMNTEAFF.

The CDR3 DNA sequence: TGTGCCAGTAGTGTGACGGGGTTCTCCTATAATTCACCCCTCCACTTT. Its protein is CASSVTGFSYNSPLHF. The chain couples TRBV19 to TRBJ1-6; no clear D. The ends were cut back, 5 bases at V and 0 bases at J, with 11 bases in the middle. The germline CDR1 and CDR2 sequences are LNHDA and SQIVND (reference sequence). The CDR3 runs to 16 residues.

The chain joins TRBV30 to TRBJ2-1; perhaps TRBD1 as D (5 bases). The CDR3 is made up of 16 amino acids. The V gene lost 1 base and the J gene lost 7 bases, with 20 bases spanning the gap. The germline V gene has CDR1 GTSNPN and CDR2 SVGIG (reference sequence). The CDR3 nucleotides read TGTGCCTGGAGTGGCGGCAAGGGGCTATTGATAAATGAGCAGTTCTTC. Amino acids: CAWSGGKGLLINEQFF.

The rearrangement joins TRBV7-3 to TRBJ2-1, with D possibly TRBD2 on 5 matching bases. Germline V gene lookup returns CDR1 SGHTA and CDR2 FQGTGA. CDR3 length: 15 amino acids. V gave up 0 bases and J gave up 2 bases, with 8 bases separating them. The CDR3 DNA follows: TGTGCCAGCAGCTTAACGAGGACTCCCTACAATGAGCAGTTCTTC. As protein: CASSLTRTPYNEQFF.

This clone was recorded only once. The chain recombines TRBV7-3 with TRBJ1-5; 8 positions match TRBD1. Germline-derived CDR1 and CDR2 are SGHTA and FQGTGA. CDR3 size: 15 residues. V shed 4 bases, J shed 5 bases, and the junction held 7 bases outside the gene matches. CDR3 protein: CASSSKQGDHQPQHF. The CDR3 nucleotides are TGTGCCAGCAGCTCCAAACAGGGGGACCATCAGCCCCAGCATTTT.

This clone was observed a single time. V and J are TRBV6-6 and TRBJ2-7, with 7 bases lining up with TRBD2. The germline CDR1 and CDR2 sequences are MNHNY and SVGAGI (reference sequence). V gave up 0 bases and J gave up 5 bases; unmatched junction bases: 7. The CDR3 spans 15 residues. CDR3 coding DNA: TGTGCCAGCAGTTACTCGATCGGGGGGAAGGACGAGCAGTACTTC. Translated: CASSYSIGGKDEQYF.

The V and J genes are TRBV4-1 and TRBJ1-5; 8 nucleotides align to TRBD1. Germline loops: CDR1 MGHRA, CDR2 YSYEKL. The CDR3 covers 16 residues. Unmatched junction bases numbered 7, after V lost 1 base and J lost 5 bases. The CDR3 spells CASSQVAGRGHQPQHF. In DNA, the CDR3 is TGCGCCAGCAGCCAAGTGGCGGGCAGGGGGCATCAGCCCCAGCATTTT.